This T cell receptor beta chain derives from a study of memory CD4+ T cells and cytomegalovirus serostatus. V dropped 9 bases and J dropped 0; count of bases not matched to a gene: 8. The germline V gene encodes CDR1 MNHEY and CDR2 SVGAGI. This CDR3 spans 14 amino acids. The method was immunoSEQ multiplex PCR; TCRdb's version includes in-frame clones alone and lacks a portion of them. The sample holds under 55,000 clones; approximately 82% are singletons and the top ten take about 2.1%. The sort gate was single viable CD3+CD4+CD8-CD45RO+ cells for memory CD4+ T cells. Donors' CMV status reflects serum IgG against pp150, pp28, p38, p52. Positive selection with CD4 microbeads enriched total CD4+ T cells.

The sample taken for sequencing was memory CD4+ T cells from blood. The sequence was collected from an adult in good health and CMV-seropositive. This chain joins TRBV6-5 and TRBJ2-7; TRBD2 matches at 7 bases. DNA of the CDR3: TGTGCCAGTAAAATAGCGGGCCCCTCCTACGAGCAGTACTTC. As protein: CASKIAGPSYEQYF.